What follows describes a single TCR beta chain. These data originate in a study of control samples from healthy donors and cancer patients. Germline CDR1 and CDR2: SGHVS and FNYEAQ. The CDR3 covers 13 residues. V lost 4 bases, J lost 14 bases, and 17 bases lay in between. Assay: immunoSEQ multiplex PCR; the TCRdb copy retains only in-frame clones and omits some. Found here are tens of thousands of clones, 93% of them singletons; the top ten hold roughly 1.2%. This TCR was sampled from a woman aged 40-49 years with lung cancer. The sequenced sample was PBMCs. V gene TRBV7-6 combines with J gene TRBJ1-4; D not certain. The DNA for the CDR3 is TGTGCCAGCAGCTCCGAGCGAACTAGAGGGCTGTTTTTT. Protein sequence: CASSSERTRGLFF.